The 11 T cell receptor beta chains given below trace back to one sample, sequenced in a study of multiple sclerosis patients with progressive multifocal leukoencephalopathy. The time point is: before natalizumab initiation. Measured with immunoSEQ multiplex PCR; TCRdb has only the in-frame clones, and not every one. Here the sample spans tens of thousands of clones, approximately 92% being singletons. Material for sequencing was PBMCs. The receptors stem from a man younger than 45 with multiple sclerosis.

A note on this clone: The identical CDR3 is also encoded by other nucleotide sequences in the sample. The chain combines TRBV5-4 with TRBJ2-7; 9 nucleotides align to TRBD2. The V and J ends lost 4 bases and 1 base, in that order; junction bases with no gene match: 9. The germline V gene has CDR1 SGHNT and CDR2 YYREEE (reference sequence). The CDR3 contains 16 residues. CDR3 nucleotides: TGTGCCAGCAGCCCCGTCAATAGCGGGAGTTCCTACGAGCAGTACTTC. Protein sequence: CASSPVNSGSSYEQYF.

This clone came up a few times. The chain couples TRBV2 to TRBJ2-5; possible D gene TRBD1, 5 bases. V lost 7 bases and J lost 5, with 8 bases in between. The length of the CDR3 is 11 residues. The germline gives CDR1 SNHLY, CDR2 FYNNEI. Here the CDR3 DNA reads TGTGCCAGCACCTCAGGGGAGACCCAGTACTTC. This sequence encodes CASTSGETQYF.

This clone occurred once. This rearrangement joins TRBV27 to TRBJ2-1; D gene unclear. This CDR3 spans 16 amino acids. CDR1 and CDR2 from the germline V gene are MNHEY and SMNVEV (reference sequence). V gave up 5 bases and J gave up 5 bases, with 19 bases separating them. The CDR3 sequence is CASSRSPGRRDNEQFF. The CDR3, as DNA: TGTGCCAGCAGTCGAAGTCCCGGGCGAAGGGACAATGAGCAGTTCTTC.

As for this clone: Relative to the germline gene, one junction end is altered; a read error may explain this. The chain joins TRBV7-7 to TRBJ2-5; possibly TRBD2 for D (5 bases). CDR3 length equals 15 residues. CDR1 and CDR2 (germline): SSHAT, FNYEAQ (reference sequence). CDR3 in amino acids: CASSLALGVQETQYF. CDR3 DNA: TGTGCTAGCAGCTTAGCGCTCGGGGTGCAAGAGACCCAGTACTTC.

The chain recombines TRBV9 with TRBJ2-5; 15 bases line up with TRBD2. After removal of 4 bases from V and 5 bases from J, the junction contained 6 bases not matched to a gene. CDR1 is SGDLS, CDR2 YYNGEE, per germline. The CDR3 consists of 16 residues. The CDR3 region is CASSLGTSGRWETQYF. The DNA for the CDR3 is TGTGCCAGCAGCCTCGGGACTAGCGGGAGGTGGGAGACCCAGTACTTC.

The J gene is TRBJ1-1, the V gene TRBV6-1; D may be TRBD1 (5 bases). The CDR3 runs 13 residues. Between the trimmed V and J ends, which lost 8 bases and 1 base, there was a span of 11 bases. CDR1 is MNHNS, CDR2 SASEGT, per germline. The CDR3 sequence is CASSGRRNTEAFF. The CDR3 DNA is TGTGCCAGCTCGGGACGTAGGAACACTGAAGCTTTCTTT.

The V call is TRBV30, the J call TRBJ2-5; 8 bases match TRBD2. CDR1 and CDR2 (germline): GTSNPN, SVGIG (reference sequence). V was pared by 3 bases and J by 5 bases, with 2 bases of the junction left unmatched. This CDR3 has 12 amino acids. The CDR3 DNA reads TGTGCCTGGAGGCCGGGGGGGGAGACCCAGTACTTC. This sequence encodes CAWRPGGETQYF.

The chain has TRBV6-1 and TRBJ2-5; 8 nucleotides match TRBD2. J gave up 5 bases and V 10 bases, and 6 bases lay outside the gene matches. CDR3 length: 12 residues. Per the germline V gene, CDR1 is MNHNS and CDR2 is SASEGT. The DNA for the CDR3 is TGTGCCAACGGGAGGGCCGGGGAGACCCAGTACTTC. Its translation: CANGRAGETQYF.

This chain joins TRBV7-2 and TRBJ1-1, with D perhaps TRBD1 (6 bases). V lost 1 base and J lost 1, with 10 bases in between. Per germline, CDR1 SGHTA and CDR2 FQGNSA. This CDR3 comprises 15 residues. CDR3 region: CASSLVRGWNTEAFF. The CDR3 bases are TGTGCCAGCAGCTTAGTCAGGGGTTGGAACACTGAAGCTTTCTTT.

The chain carries TRBV7-2 and TRBJ2-1; D gene uncertain. The CDR3 has 16 residues. Trimming cost V 6 bases and J 2 bases, with 17 bases left between them. In germline, CDR1 is SGHTA, CDR2 FQGNSA. The CDR3 spells CASRNLLGLTYNEQFF. DNA of the CDR3: TGTGCCAGCAGAAATCTCCTGGGCCTAACCTACAATGAGCAGTTCTTC.

The CDR3 loop reads CASSSRSIPGQGPSKAFF. CDR3 bases: TGTGCCAGCAGCTCCCGCTCGATCCCGGGACAGGGGCCTTCTAAAGCTTTCTTT. V gene TRBV5-5 combines with J gene TRBJ1-1; TRBD1 matches at 10 bases. V was pared by 3 bases and J by 9 bases, with 20 bases of the junction left unmatched. CDR1 SGHKS and CDR2 YYEKEE come from the germline V gene (reference sequence). The CDR3 contains 18 residues.